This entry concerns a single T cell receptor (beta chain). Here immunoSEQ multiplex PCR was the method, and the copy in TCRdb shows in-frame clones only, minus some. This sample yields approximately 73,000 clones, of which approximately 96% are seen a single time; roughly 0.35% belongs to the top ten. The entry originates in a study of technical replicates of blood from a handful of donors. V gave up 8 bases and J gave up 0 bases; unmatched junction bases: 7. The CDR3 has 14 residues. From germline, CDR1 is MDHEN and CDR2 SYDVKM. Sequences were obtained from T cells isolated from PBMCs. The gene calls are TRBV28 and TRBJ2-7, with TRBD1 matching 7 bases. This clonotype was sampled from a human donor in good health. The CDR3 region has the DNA TGTGCCAGCTTCTCGGGGACAGTCTCCTACGAGCAGTACTTC. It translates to CASFSGTVSYEQYF.